This entry lists 10 T cell receptor beta chains sequenced from one sample in a study of identical twins. Each CDR3 protein gets one entry after TCRdb re-called the 5' RACE reads with MiXCR. The sample records 250,000 or so distinct CDR3 sequences, about 8% being singletons. The same specimen was also included in a second study, on yellow fever vaccine responses in identical twins.

Sequencing was carried out using CD8+ T cells sorted from blood. Receptor source: a woman between 18 and 29 years old in good health.

The genes are TRBV2 and TRBJ2-7; possible D gene TRBD2, 6 bases. From germline, CDR1 is SNHLY and CDR2 FYNNEI. This CDR3 contains 14 residues. V was clipped by 3 bases and J by 4 bases, with 13 bases between them. CDR3 nucleotides: TGTGCCAGCAGTGAGCTAGTAGCGGAGTACGAGCAGTACTTC. Amino acids: CASSELVAEYEQYF.

This clonotype was picked up many times. The CDR3 bases are TGTGCCAGCAGTTTCACCGGGTTAGAAGCTTTCTTT. This translates into CASSFTGLEAFF. The rearrangement links TRBV12-3 or TRBV12-4 to TRBJ1-1; no firm D call. The ends were cut back, 3 bases at V and 8 bases at J, with 10 bases in the middle. The CDR3 length is 12 residues.

This clonotype has a handful of counts. This CDR3 reads CSVFQETYNEQFF. Here the CDR3 DNA reads TGCAGCGTTTTCCAGGAGACCTACAATGAGCAGTTCTTC. V is TRBV29-1 and J is TRBJ2-1; D remains ambiguous. There are 13 residues in the CDR3. Germline V gene lookup returns CDR1 SQVTM and CDR2 ANQGSEA. Trimming pared 5 bases from V and 2 bases from J, leaving 10 bases between.

This clonotype was observed a few times. CDR3 sequence (DNA): TGTGCCAGCAGTGACAGCCACCAAGAGACCCAGTACTTC. Translating it yields CASSDSHQETQYF. The gene calls are TRBV2 and TRBJ2-5; no clear D. The V end was cut by 3 bases, the J end by 0 bases, with 5 bases between. This CDR3 is 13 amino acids long. Per germline, CDR1 SNHLY and CDR2 FYNNEI.

The table lists this clonotype with a few counts. The J gene is TRBJ2-3, the V gene TRBV7-2; 9 positions agree with TRBD2. The CDR3 totals 14 residues. Per germline, CDR1 SGHTA and CDR2 FQGNSA. The junction had 9 bases not matched to a gene; V was cut back by 2 bases and J by 12 bases. CDR3: CASSLSLAGYFQYF. CDR3 DNA sequence: TGTGCCAGCAGCTTATCCCTAGCGGGATATTTTCAGTATTTT.

This sequence joins TRBV4-3 and TRBJ2-7, with a weak D call TRBD1 (5 bases). Germline lookup yields CDR1 LGHNA and CDR2 YSLEER. V was clipped by 0 bases and J by 2 bases, with 14 bases between them. The CDR3 sequence is 16 residues long. CDR3 DNA sequence: TGCGCCAGCAGCCAAGATGGGGCCGGTTCCCCCTACGAGCAGTACTTC. It translates to CASSQDGAGSPYEQYF.

The chain uses TRBV20-1 and TRBJ2-1, with 7 bases matching TRBD2. The length of the CDR3 is 13 residues. The germline V gene encodes CDR1 DFQATT and CDR2 SNEGSKA (reference sequence). V trimming: 5 bases; J trimming: 3 bases; junction bases outside the gene matches: 4. The CDR3 loop is CSAQTSNYNEQFF. The DNA for the CDR3 is TGCAGTGCTCAGACTAGCAACTACAATGAGCAGTTCTTC.

This chain connects TRBV6-1 to TRBJ2-1, with 7 positions matching TRBD2. CDR3 length equals 15 residues. The V gene end was trimmed by 6 bases and the J gene end by 6 bases; junction bases not matched to a gene: 11. Germline-derived CDR1 and CDR2 are MNHNS and SASEGT. CDR3 region: CASSGLAGEINEQFF. The CDR3 DNA follows: TGTGCCAGCAGCGGGCTTGCGGGAGAAATCAATGAGCAGTTCTTC.

The chain links TRBV5-1 to TRBJ2-6; D ambiguous. Germline V gene lookup returns CDR1 SGHRS and CDR2 YFSETQ. The CDR3 sequence is 13 residues long. V lost 9 bases to trimming and J lost 0 bases, with 7 bases between them. CDR3 in DNA: TGCGCCACCTCGTCCTCTGGGGCCAACGTCCTGACTTTC. It codes for CATSSSGANVLTF.

Ten or more counts support this clonotype. The chain carries TRBV5-1 and TRBJ2-1; TRBD1 matches 9 bases. V shed 0 bases, J shed 4 bases, and the junction held 8 bases outside the gene matches. The CDR3 contains 17 residues. The V gene's germline CDR1 is SGHRS and CDR2 YFSETQ. CDR3 sequence reads: CASSLGIRDREYNEQFF. In nucleotides, the CDR3 is TGCGCCAGCAGCTTGGGTATCCGGGACAGGGAATACAATGAGCAGTTCTTC.